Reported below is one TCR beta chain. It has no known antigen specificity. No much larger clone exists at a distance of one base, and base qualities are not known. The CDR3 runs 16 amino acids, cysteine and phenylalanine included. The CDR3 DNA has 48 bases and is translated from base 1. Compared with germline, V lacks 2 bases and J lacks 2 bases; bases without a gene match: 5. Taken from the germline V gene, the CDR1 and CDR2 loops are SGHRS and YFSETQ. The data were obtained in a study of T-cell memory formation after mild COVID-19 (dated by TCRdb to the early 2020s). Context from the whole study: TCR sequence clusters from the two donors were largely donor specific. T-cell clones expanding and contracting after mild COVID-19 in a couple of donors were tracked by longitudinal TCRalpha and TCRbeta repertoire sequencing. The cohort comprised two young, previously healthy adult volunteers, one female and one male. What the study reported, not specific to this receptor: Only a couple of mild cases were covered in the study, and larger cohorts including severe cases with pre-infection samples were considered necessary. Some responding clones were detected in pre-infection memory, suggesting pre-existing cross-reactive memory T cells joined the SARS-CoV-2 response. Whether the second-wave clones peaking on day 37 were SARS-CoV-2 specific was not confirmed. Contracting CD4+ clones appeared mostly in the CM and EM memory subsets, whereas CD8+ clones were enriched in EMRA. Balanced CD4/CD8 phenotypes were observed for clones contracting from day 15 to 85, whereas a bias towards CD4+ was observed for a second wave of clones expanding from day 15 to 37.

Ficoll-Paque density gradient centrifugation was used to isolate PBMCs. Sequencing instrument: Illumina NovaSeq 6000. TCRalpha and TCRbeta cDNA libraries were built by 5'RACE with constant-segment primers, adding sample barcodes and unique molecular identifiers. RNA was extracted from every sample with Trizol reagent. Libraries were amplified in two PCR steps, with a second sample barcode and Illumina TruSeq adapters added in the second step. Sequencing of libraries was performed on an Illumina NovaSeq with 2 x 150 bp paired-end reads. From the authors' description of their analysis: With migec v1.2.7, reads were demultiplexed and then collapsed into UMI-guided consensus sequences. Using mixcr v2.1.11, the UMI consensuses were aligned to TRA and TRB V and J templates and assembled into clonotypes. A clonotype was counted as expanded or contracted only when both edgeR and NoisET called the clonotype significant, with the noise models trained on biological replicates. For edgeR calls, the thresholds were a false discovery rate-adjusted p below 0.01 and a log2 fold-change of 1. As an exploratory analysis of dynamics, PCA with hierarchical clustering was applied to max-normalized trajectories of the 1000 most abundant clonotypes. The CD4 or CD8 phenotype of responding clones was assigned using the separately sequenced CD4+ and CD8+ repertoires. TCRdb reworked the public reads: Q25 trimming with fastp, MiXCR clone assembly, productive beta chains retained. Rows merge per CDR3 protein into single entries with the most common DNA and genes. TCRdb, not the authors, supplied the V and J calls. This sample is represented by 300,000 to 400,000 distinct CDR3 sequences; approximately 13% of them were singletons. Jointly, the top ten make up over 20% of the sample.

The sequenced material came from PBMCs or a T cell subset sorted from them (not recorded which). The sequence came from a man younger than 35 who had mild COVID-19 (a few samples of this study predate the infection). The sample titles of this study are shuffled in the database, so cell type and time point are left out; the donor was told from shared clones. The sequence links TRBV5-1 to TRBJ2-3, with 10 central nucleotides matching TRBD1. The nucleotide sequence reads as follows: TGCGCCAGCAGCTTTGGGGACAGGGGAGACACAGATACGCAGTATTTT. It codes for CASSFGDRGDTDTQYF. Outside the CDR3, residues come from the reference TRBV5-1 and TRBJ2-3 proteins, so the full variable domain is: KAGVTQTPRYLIKTRGQQVTLSCSPISGHRSVSWYQQTPGQGLQFLFEYFSETQRNKGNFPGRFSGRQFSNSRSEMNVSTLELGDSALYLCASSFGDRGDTDTQYFGPGTRLTVL.